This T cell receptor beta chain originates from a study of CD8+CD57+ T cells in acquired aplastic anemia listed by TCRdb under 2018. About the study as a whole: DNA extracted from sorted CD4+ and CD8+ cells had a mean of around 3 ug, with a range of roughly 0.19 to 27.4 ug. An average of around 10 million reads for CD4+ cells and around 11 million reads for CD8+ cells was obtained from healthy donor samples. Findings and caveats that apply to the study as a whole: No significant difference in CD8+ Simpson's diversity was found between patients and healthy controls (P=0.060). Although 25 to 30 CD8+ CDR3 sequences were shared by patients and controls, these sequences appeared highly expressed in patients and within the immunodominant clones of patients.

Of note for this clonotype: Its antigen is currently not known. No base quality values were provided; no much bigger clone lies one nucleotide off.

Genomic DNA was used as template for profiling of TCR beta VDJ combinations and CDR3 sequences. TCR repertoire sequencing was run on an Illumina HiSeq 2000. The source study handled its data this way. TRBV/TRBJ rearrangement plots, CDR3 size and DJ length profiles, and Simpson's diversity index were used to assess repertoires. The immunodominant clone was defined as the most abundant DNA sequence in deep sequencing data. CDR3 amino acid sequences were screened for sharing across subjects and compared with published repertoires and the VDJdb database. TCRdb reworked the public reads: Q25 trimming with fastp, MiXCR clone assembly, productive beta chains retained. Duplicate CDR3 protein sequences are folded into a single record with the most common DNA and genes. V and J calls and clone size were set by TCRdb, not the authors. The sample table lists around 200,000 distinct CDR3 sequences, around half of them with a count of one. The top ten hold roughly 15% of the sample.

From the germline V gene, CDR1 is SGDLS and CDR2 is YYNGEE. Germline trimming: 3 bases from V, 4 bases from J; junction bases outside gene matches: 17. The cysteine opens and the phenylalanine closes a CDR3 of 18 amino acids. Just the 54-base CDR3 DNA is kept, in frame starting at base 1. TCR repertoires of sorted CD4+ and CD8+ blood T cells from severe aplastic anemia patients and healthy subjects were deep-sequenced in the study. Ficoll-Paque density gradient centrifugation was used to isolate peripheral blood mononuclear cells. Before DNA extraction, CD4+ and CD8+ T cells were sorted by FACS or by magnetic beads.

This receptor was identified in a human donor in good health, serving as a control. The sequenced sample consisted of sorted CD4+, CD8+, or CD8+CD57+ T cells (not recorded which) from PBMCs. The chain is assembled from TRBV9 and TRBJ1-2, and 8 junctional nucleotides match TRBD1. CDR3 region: CASSARGTGGDGLYGYTF. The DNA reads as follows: TGTGCCAGCAGCGCCAGGGGGACAGGCGGGGACGGACTCTATGGCTACACCTTC.